This T cell receptor beta chain emerged from a study of T cell responses to AZD1222 COVID-19 vaccine. TCRdb's copy holds only in-frame clones and misses some; the assay was immunoSEQ multiplex PCR. This table has 150,000 or so clones, under 95% appearing once. V lost 8 bases, J lost 0 bases, and 11 bases lay in between. Germline V lookup: CDR1 MDHEN, CDR2 SYDVKM. This CDR3 is built from 14 residues. Sequenced material: peripheral blood, taken on day 0 of AZD1222 vaccination. The receptor's source is an adult in good health. This chain uses TRBV28 with TRBJ2-1; possibly TRBD2 for D (6 bases). The CDR3 loop reads CASGDWSSYNEQFF. CDR3 DNA sequence: TGTGCCAGCGGGGACTGGAGCTCCTACAATGAGCAGTTCTTC.